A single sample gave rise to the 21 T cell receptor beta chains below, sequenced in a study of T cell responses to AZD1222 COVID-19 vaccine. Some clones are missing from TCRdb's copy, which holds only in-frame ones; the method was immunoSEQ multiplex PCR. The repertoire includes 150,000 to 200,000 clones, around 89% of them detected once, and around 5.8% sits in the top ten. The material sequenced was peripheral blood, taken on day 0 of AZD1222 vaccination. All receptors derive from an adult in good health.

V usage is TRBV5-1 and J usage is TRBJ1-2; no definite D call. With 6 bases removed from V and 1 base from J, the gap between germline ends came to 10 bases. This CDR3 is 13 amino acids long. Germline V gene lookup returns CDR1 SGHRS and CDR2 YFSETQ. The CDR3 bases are TGCGCCAGCATGCCCGACGGTAACTATGGCTACACCTTC. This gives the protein CASMPDGNYGYTF.

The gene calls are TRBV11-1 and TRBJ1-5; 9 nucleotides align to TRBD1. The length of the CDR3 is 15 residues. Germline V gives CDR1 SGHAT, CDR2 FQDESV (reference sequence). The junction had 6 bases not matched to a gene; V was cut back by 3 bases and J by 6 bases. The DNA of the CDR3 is TGTGCCAGCAGCTTGACAGGGGGGCCTAGTCAGCCCCAGCATTTT. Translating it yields CASSLTGGPSQPQHF.

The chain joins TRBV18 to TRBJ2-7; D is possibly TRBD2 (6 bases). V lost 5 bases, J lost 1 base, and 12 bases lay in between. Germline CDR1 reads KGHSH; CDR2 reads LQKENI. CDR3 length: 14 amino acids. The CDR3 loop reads CASSTGTDSYEQYF. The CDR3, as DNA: TGTGCCAGCTCAACCGGGACTGATTCCTACGAGCAGTACTTC.

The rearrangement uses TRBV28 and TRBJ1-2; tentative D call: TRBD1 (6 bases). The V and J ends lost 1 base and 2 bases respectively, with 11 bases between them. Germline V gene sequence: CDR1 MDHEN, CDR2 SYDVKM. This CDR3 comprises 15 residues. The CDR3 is CASSLLSQGNYGYTF. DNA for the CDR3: TGTGCCAGCAGTTTATTGTCCCAGGGGAACTATGGCTACACCTTC.

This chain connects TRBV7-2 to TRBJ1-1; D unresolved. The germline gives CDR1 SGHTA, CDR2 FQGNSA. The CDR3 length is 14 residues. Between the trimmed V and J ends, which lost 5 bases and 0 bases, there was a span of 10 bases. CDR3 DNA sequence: TGTGCCAGCAGCCTACCCAGATTGAACACTGAAGCTTTCTTT. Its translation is CASSLPRLNTEAFF.

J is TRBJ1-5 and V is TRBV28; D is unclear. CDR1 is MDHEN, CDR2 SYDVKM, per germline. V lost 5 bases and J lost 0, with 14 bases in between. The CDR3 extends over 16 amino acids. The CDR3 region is CASSTPGPFSNQPQHF. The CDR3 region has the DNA TGTGCCAGCAGTACACCCGGGCCCTTTAGCAATCAGCCCCAGCATTTT.

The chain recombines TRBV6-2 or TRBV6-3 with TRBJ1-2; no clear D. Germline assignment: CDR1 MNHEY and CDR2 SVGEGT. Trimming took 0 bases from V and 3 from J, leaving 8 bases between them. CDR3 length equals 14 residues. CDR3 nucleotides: TGTGCCAGCAGTTACTCCGGGAGGTACTATGGCTACACCTTC. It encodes CASSYSGRYYGYTF.

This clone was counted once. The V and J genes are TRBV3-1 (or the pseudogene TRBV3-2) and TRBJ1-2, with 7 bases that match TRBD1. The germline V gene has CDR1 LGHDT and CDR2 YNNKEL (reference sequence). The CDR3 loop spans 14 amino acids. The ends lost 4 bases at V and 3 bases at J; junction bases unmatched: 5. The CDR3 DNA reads TGTGCCAGCAGCCGAGCAACAGGGGACTATGGCTACACCTTC. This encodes CASSRATGDYGYTF.

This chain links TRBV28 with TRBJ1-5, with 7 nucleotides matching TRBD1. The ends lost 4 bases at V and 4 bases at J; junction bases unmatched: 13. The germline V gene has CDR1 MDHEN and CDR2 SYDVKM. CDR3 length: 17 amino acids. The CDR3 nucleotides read TGTGCCAGCAGTTCAATGACAGGGACTTTGGGTAATCAGCCCCAGCATTTT. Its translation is CASSSMTGTLGNQPQHF.

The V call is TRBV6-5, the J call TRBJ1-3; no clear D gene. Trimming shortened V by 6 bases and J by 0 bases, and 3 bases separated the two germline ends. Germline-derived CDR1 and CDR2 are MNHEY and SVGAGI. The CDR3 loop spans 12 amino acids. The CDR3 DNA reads TGTGCCAGCAGGGCCTCTGGAAACACCATATATTTT. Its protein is CASRASGNTIYF.

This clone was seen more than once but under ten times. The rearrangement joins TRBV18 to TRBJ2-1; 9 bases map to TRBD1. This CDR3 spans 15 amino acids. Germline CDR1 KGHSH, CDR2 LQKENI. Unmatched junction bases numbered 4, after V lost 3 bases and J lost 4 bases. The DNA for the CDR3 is TGTGCCAGCTCACCCGGACAGGGGACGTACAATGAGCAGTTCTTC. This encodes CASSPGQGTYNEQFF.

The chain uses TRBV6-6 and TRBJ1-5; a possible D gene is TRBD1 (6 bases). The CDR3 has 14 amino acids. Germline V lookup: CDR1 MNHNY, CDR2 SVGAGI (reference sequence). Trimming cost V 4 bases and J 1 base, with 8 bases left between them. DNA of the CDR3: TGTGCCAGCAGTTCCGACAGGAGCAATCAGCCCCAGCATTTT. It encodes CASSSDRSNQPQHF.

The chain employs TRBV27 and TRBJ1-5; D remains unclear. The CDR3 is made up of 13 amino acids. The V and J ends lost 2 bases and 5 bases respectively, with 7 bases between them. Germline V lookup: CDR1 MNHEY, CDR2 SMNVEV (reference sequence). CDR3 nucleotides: TGTGCCAGCAGTTTAAGGGCATATCAGCCCCAGCATTTT. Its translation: CASSLRAYQPQHF.

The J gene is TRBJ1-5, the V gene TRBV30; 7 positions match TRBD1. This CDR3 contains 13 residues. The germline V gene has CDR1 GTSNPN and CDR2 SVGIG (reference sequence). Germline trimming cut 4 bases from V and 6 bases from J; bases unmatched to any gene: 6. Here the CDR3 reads CAWTRGSGQPQHF. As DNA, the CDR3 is TGTGCCTGGACCAGGGGGTCGGGTCAGCCCCAGCATTTT.

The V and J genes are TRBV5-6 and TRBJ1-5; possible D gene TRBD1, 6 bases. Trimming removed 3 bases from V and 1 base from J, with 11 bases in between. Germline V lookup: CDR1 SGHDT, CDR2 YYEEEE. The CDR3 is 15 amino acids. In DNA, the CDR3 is TGTGCCAGCAGCTCCAGGGGAATGAGCAATCAGCCCCAGCATTTT. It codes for CASSSRGMSNQPQHF.

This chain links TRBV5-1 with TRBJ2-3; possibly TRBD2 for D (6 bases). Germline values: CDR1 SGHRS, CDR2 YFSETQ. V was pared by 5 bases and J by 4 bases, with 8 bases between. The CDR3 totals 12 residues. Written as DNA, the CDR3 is TGCGCCAGCAGGGAGGGTTCAGATACGCAGTATTTT. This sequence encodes CASREGSDTQYF.

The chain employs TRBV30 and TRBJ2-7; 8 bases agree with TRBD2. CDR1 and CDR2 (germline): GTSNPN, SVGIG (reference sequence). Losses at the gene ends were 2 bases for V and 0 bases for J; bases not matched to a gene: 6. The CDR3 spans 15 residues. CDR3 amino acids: CAWSPGGAFSYEQYF. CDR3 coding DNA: TGTGCCTGGAGTCCCGGGGGGGCGTTCTCCTACGAGCAGTACTTC.

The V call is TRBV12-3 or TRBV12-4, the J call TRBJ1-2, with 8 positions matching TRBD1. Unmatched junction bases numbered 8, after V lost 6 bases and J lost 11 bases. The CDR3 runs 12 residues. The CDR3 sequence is CASRGTGAPYTF. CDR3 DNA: TGTGCCAGCAGGGGGACAGGAGCCCCTTACACCTTC.

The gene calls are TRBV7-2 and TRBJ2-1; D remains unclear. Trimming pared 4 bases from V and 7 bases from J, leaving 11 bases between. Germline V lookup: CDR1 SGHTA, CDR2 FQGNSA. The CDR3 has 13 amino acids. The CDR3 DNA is TGTGCCAGCAGCTCATTGCAGGTTAATGAGCAGTTCTTC. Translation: CASSSLQVNEQFF. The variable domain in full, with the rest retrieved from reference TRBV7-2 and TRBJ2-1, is GAGVSQSPSNKVTEKGKDVELRCDPISGHTALYWYRQSLGQGLEFLIYFQGNSAPDKSGLPSDRFSAERTGGSVSTLTIQRTQQEDSAVYLCASSSLQVNEQFFGPGTRLTVL.

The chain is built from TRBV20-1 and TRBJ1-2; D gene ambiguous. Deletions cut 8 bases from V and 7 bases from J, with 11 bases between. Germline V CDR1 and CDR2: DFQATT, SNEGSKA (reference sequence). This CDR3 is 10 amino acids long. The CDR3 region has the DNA TGCAGTACCGCGGGAAGTGGCTACACCTTC. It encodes CSTAGSGYTF.

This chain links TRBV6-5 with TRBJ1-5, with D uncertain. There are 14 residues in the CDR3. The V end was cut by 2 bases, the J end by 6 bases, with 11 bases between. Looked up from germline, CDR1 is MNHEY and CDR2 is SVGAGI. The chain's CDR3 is CASSYGRVGQPQHF. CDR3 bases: TGTGCCAGCAGTTACGGAAGGGTGGGTCAGCCCCAGCATTTT.